A single sample is the source of the 4 T cell receptor beta chains below, sequenced in a study of PD-L1 blockade in urothelial cancer. Time point given: peripheral blood 6 weeks after treatment start. The method was immunoSEQ multiplex PCR; TCRdb's version includes in-frame clones alone and lacks a portion of them. The sample lists about 120,000 clones, around 88% occurring once. Material: PBMCs, obtained around atezolizumab (anti-PD-L1) treatment. The receptor set was obtained from a man aged 55 to 70 with urothelial cancer.

This chain uses TRBV6-5 with TRBJ2-3; D is possibly TRBD2 (6 bases). Germline V gene sequence: CDR1 MNHEY, CDR2 SVGAGI. The CDR3 is made up of 13 amino acids. The germline V and J ends were trimmed by 5 bases and 6 bases, with 12 bases remaining between them. As DNA, the CDR3 is TGTGCCAGCAGTCTCAGGGAGGCCGATACGCAGTATTTT. Protein: CASSLREADTQYF.

This chain's CDR3 is CASTRGQGNYGYTF. The CDR3 coding sequence is TGTGCCAGCACCCGAGGACAGGGCAACTATGGCTACACCTTC. V and J are TRBV25-1 and TRBJ1-2; TRBD1 agrees at 8 bases. The CDR3 consists of 14 residues. V shed 7 bases and J 2 bases; nucleotides not matched to a gene: 6. Germline CDR1 MGHDK, CDR2 SYGVNS.

V usage is TRBV5-1 and J usage is TRBJ2-1, with 7 bases fitting TRBD1. V lost 3 bases to trimming and J lost 2 bases; unmatched junction nucleotides: 8. In germline, CDR1 is SGHRS, CDR2 YFSETQ. The CDR3 covers 16 residues. CDR3 DNA sequence: TGCGCCAGCAGCTCAGGGGACAGACCAACCTACAATGAGCAGTTCTTC. Its protein is CASSSGDRPTYNEQFF. The whole variable domain, filled in from reference TRBV5-1 and TRBJ2-1, reads KAGVTQTPRYLIKTRGQQVTLSCSPISGHRSVSWYQQTPGQGLQFLFEYFSETQRNKGNFPGRFSGRQFSNSRSEMNVSTLELGDSALYLCASSSGDRPTYNEQFFGPGTRLTVL.

The genes are TRBV28 and TRBJ1-3; D perhaps matches TRBD1 (6 bases). The V gene's germline CDR1 is MDHEN and CDR2 SYDVKM. Deletions cut 5 bases from V and 0 bases from J, with 17 bases between. This CDR3 has 17 residues. The CDR3 DNA sequence: TGTGCCAGCAGTCCACCCCCAGGGGCCTACTCTGGAAACACCATATATTTT. This sequence encodes CASSPPPGAYSGNTIYF.